Below, 19 T cell receptor beta chains from the same sample are listed, as sequenced in a study of blood T cell repertoires in COVID-19. TCRdb's table, derived via immunoSEQ multiplex PCR, lists solely in-frame clones and lacks some. Of a few hundred thousand clones listed, 88% are singletons. What was sequenced was PBMCs or T cells enriched from blood (not recorded which). The receptor source for this set is a woman aged 18-29 years who had recovered from COVID-19.

The chain is built from TRBV5-1 and TRBJ1-3; D is perhaps TRBD1 (6 bases). There are 17 residues in the CDR3. Trimming took off 4 bases at V and 0 bases at J, with 17 bases between the two ends. Germline values: CDR1 SGHRS, CDR2 YFSETQ. The CDR3 bases are TGCGCCAGCAGCATTGGGGACACAACTAGCTCTGGAAACACCATATATTTT. Its protein product is CASSIGDTTSSGNTIYF.

This clone was observed a handful of times. J is TRBJ2-7 and V is TRBV27; TRBD2 aligns across 13 bases. The CDR3 contains 16 residues. J lost 4 bases, V lost 2 bases, and 5 bases had no gene match. Germline V gene sequence: CDR1 MNHEY, CDR2 SMNVEV (reference sequence). The CDR3 region is CASSLRLAGGWYEQYF. In nucleotides, the CDR3 is TGTGCCAGCAGTTTAAGACTAGCGGGGGGCTGGTACGAGCAGTACTTC.

This sequence joins TRBV7-8 and TRBJ1-6; D perhaps matches TRBD1 (5 bases). The V gene's germline CDR1 is SGHVS and CDR2 FQNEAQ. This CDR3 has 16 amino acids. V lost 0 bases and J 7 bases, leaving 13 bases between the germline ends. The CDR3 spells CASSLATAGGNSPLHF. CDR3 bases: TGTGCCAGCAGCTTAGCGACAGCCGGGGGAAATTCACCCCTCCACTTT.

The V call is TRBV7-9, the J call TRBJ2-7, with TRBD1 matching over 7 bases. This CDR3 region has 15 residues. V was clipped by 5 bases and J by 5 bases; unmatched bases: 12. CDR1 and CDR2 from the germline V gene are SEHNR and FQNEAQ (reference sequence). Here the CDR3 DNA reads TGTGCCAGCAGCCACCCGGACAGGACCCACGACGAGCAGTACTTC. The encoded protein is CASSHPDRTHDEQYF.

The chain employs TRBV30 and TRBJ2-6; 9 bases agree with TRBD1. Trimming at V came to 0 bases and at J to 0 bases, leaving 3 bases not matched to a gene. The CDR3 is 17 amino acids. Germline V lookup: CDR1 GTSNPN, CDR2 SVGIG (reference sequence). The CDR3 coding sequence is TGTGCCTGGAGTGTAGGGACAGGGCCCTCTGGGGCCAACGTCCTGACTTTC. Translation gives CAWSVGTGPSGANVLTF.

The chain is built from TRBV4-1 and TRBJ2-7; D is uncertain. V lost 4 bases and J 3 bases, leaving 19 bases between the germline ends. Germline V gene lookup returns CDR1 MGHRA and CDR2 YSYEKL. The CDR3 loop spans 16 amino acids. The CDR3 loop reads CASSLLDEASRYEQYF. The CDR3 region has the DNA TGCGCCAGCAGCCTCCTAGACGAGGCCAGCCGCTACGAGCAGTACTTC.

The rearrangement links TRBV4-3 to TRBJ1-6, with a possible D match to TRBD1 (5 bases). The CDR3 totals 15 residues. V was shortened by 0 bases and J by 7 bases, with 10 bases between the two germline ends. Germline CDR1 LGHNA, CDR2 YSLEER. Here the CDR3 DNA reads TGCGCCAGCAGCCAAGATGGCCAGGGAAATTCACCCCTCCACTTT. Amino acids: CASSQDGQGNSPLHF.

The chain couples TRBV21-1 to TRBJ1-2; TRBD1 is taken as the D call from the table, unchecked against the DNA. TRBV21-1 constitutes a pseudogene. The CDR3 totals 14 residues. The CDR3, as DNA: TGTGCCAGCAGTAAAGCGACAGTCAACTATGGCTACACCTTC. Translated: CASSKATVNYGYTF.

CDR3 bases: TGTGCCAGCAGCCAAGTATCTCTGAACACTGAAGCTTTCTTT. The encoded protein is CASSQVSLNTEAFF. The rearrangement uses TRBV4-2 and TRBJ1-1, with D uncertain. Germline V gene lookup returns CDR1 LGHNA and CDR2 YNFKEQ. Trimming took off 1 base at V and 0 bases at J, with 6 bases between the two ends. There are 14 residues in the CDR3.

This sequence joins TRBV19 and TRBJ2-1, with D possibly being TRBD1 (6 bases). The CDR3 length is 15 residues. With 3 bases removed from V and 3 bases from J, the gap between germline ends came to 12 bases. Germline V lookup: CDR1 LNHDA, CDR2 SQIVND (reference sequence). In DNA, the CDR3 is TGTGCCAGTAGTATGACTTGGACAGACTACAATGAGCAGTTCTTC. Amino acids: CASSMTWTDYNEQFF.

J is TRBJ2-3 and V is TRBV5-1; D is possibly TRBD2 (6 bases). Germline CDR1 is SGHRS and CDR2 is YFSETQ. This CDR3 comprises 15 residues. The germline V and J ends were trimmed by 4 bases and 1 base, with 13 bases remaining between them. This CDR3 is CASSLPPGGTDTQYF. CDR3 coding DNA: TGCGCCAGCAGCCTCCCCCCGGGGGGCACAGATACGCAGTATTTT.

The gene calls are TRBV6-4 and TRBJ2-2; D call uncertain. Trimming cost V 0 bases and J 2 bases, with 7 bases left between them. From germline, CDR1 is MRHNA and CDR2 SNTAGT. The length of the CDR3 is 15 residues. CDR3 coding DNA: TGTGCCAGCAGTGACTCTAGTTTCAACACCGGGGAGCTGTTTTTT. Protein: CASSDSSFNTGELFF.

The CDR3 here is CASSITGILQNSPLHF. CDR3 DNA sequence: TGTGCCAGTAGTATAACCGGGATACTTCAGAATTCACCCCTCCACTTT. This chain links TRBV19 with TRBJ1-6, with D unresolved. CDR1 and CDR2 from the germline V gene are LNHDA and SQIVND (reference sequence). Trimming cost V 2 bases and J 7 bases, with 15 bases left between them. The CDR3 sequence is 16 residues long.

This rearrangement joins TRBV7-2 to TRBJ1-2; D unclear. CDR3 length: 12 residues. Trimming removed 3 bases from V and 8 bases from J, with 10 bases in between. CDR1 is SGHTA, CDR2 FQGNSA, per germline. CDR3 region: CASSLSLSGYTF. The CDR3 bases are TGTGCCAGCAGCTTGTCTCTGTCCGGCTACACCTTC.

This clone was observed a single time. This chain joins TRBV30 and TRBJ2-2; D not certain. The CDR3 spans 15 residues. The V and J ends lost 3 bases and 6 bases respectively, with 17 bases between them. Germline V gives CDR1 GTSNPN, CDR2 SVGIG (reference sequence). CDR3 region: CAWRPIRVMPGELFF. The CDR3 nucleotides read TGTGCCTGGAGGCCTATTCGGGTGATGCCCGGGGAGCTGTTTTTT.

The CDR3 nucleotides read TGCGCCAGCAGCCACAAGGGCCCCAAGACTAGTGCAGCCGGGGAGCTGTTTTTT. Its translation: CASSHKGPKTSAAGELFF. V usage is TRBV4-1 and J usage is TRBJ2-2, with TRBD2 as a possible D gene (6 bases). There are 18 residues in the CDR3. Germline V gives CDR1 MGHRA, CDR2 YSYEKL. V lost 3 bases, J lost 6 bases, and 23 bases lay in between.

The V call is TRBV7-2, the J call TRBJ2-5; the D is unclear. The CDR3 consists of 11 residues. CDR1 and CDR2 (germline): SGHTA, FQGNSA. Trimming pared 3 bases from V and 5 bases from J, leaving 4 bases between. The CDR3 region has the DNA TGTGCCAGCAGCTTCCGGGAGACCCAGTACTTC. It specifies CASSFRETQYF.

CDR3 sequence (DNA): TGTGCCAGCAGCTTAGGTACTTCAGGGTATGAGCAGTTCTTC. This sequence encodes CASSLGTSGYEQFF. This chain joins TRBV11-2 and TRBJ2-1, with D possibly matching TRBD1 (5 bases). Germline V gene lookup returns CDR1 SGHAT and CDR2 FQNNGV. This CDR3 has 14 residues. V lost 1 base and J 8 bases, leaving 12 bases between the germline ends.

The V call is TRBV18, the J call TRBJ1-2, with 7 bases fitting TRBD1. The J segment lost 2 bases and the V segment lost 3 bases, leaving 6 bases of the junction unmatched. The CDR3 is 15 residues long. CDR1 is KGHSH and CDR2 is LQKENI in the germline V gene. The CDR3 DNA sequence: TGTGCCAGCTCACCCCTGGACAGGTCAAACTATGGCTACACCTTC. This codes for CASSPLDRSNYGYTF.